This is a list of T cell receptor beta chains from one sample in a study of CD8+ T cells in alopecia areata. Only in-frame clones appear in the TCRdb table, and some are missing; sequencing was by immunoSEQ multiplex PCR. Here the sample spans more than 150,000 clones, around 51% being singletons. Sequenced here: CD8+ T cells sorted from blood, sampled around week 52, from a patient treated with tofacitinib. These receptors were obtained from a human donor with alopecia areata. The CDR3 runs from the conserved cysteine through the conserved F or W. D genes are given only for firm matches. The listing skips clone size in some rows; elsewhere it reads once, few, many or a size class.

d_gene,j_gene,abundance,v_gene,CDR3nt,CDR3aa
TRBD2,TRBJ2-1,-,TRBV2,TGTGCCAGCAGTCAACCGGGACTAGCCGGATCCTACAATGAGCAGTTCTTC,CASSQPGLAGSYNEQFF
-,TRBJ2-7,once,TRBV7-9,TGTGCCAGCAGCCCCGGAGGGTACGAGCAGTACTTC,CASSPGGYEQYF
-,TRBJ1-6,few,TRBV10-3,TGTGCCATCAGTGAGGAAGTGGGGTTTAATTCACCCCTCCACTTT,CAISEEVGFNSPLHF
-,TRBJ2-7,-,TRBV5-4,TGTGCCAGCAGCACGACAGCAGCCTACGAGCAGTACTTC,CASSTTAAYEQYF
-,TRBJ1-5,-,TRBV6-5,TGTGCCAGCCGAAACGGGGAGATCAATCAGCCCCAGCATTTT,CASRNGEINQPQHF
-,TRBJ2-1,-,TRBV20-1,TGCAGTGCTAGATTTGTCAATGAGCAGTTCTTC,CSARFVNEQFF
-,TRBJ2-3,-,TRBV9,TGTGCCAGCAGCGTAGGGATTACCTTCGGCACAGATACGCAGTATTTT,CASSVGITFGTDTQYF
-,TRBJ1-1,once,TRBV2,TGTGCCAGCAGTGACCTCCCCGACCGGCTAAAGAACACTGAAGCTTTCTTT,CASSDLPDRLKNTEAFF
TRBD1,TRBJ2-1,-,TRBV13,TGTGCCAGCAGCTTGGACAGGGGACATGAGCAGTTCTTC,CASSLDRGHEQFF
-,TRBJ2-7,few,TRBV27,TGTGCCAGCAGACCGCTGACAGGAACCTACGAGCAGTACTTC,CASRPLTGTYEQYF
-,TRBJ2-7,-,TRBV5-6,TGTGCCAGCAGCCCCCCTCGGACGGTCTCCTACGAGCAGTACTTC,CASSPPRTVSYEQYF
-,TRBJ2-2,-,TRBV9,TGTGCCAGCAGCTCTCAGGGGGAGCTGTTTTTT,CASSSQGELFF
-,TRBJ1-1,-,TRBV2,TGTGCCACTATTGGGATCTTAGGGACTGAAGCTTTCTTT,CATIGILGTEAFF
-,TRBJ2-1,few,TRBV7-8,TGTGCCAGCAGCGTACCGAGAGACAGGTCCTACAATGAGCAGTTCTTC,CASSVPRDRSYNEQFF
-,TRBJ1-6,once,TRBV6-5,TGTGCCAGCAGCCGACGAGGGCCCGATATTTCACCCCTCCACTTT,CASSRRGPDISPLHF
-,TRBJ1-4,-,TRBV30,TGTGCCTGGAGTGCCAACTCCGGGGAAAAACTGTTTTTT,CAWSANSGEKLFF